This T cell receptor (beta chain) was sequenced in a study of tumor-infiltrating lymphocytes in primary liver carcinoma. Unsorted bulk tissue, about 17-33 mg of it, served as the source for co-extraction of RNA and DNA. Chronic HBV infection was present, with no prior treatment. The CDR3 sequence is 15 residues long. The V and J ends lost 0 bases and 2 bases respectively, with 10 bases between them. Germline V gene lookup returns CDR1 SGHDN and CDR2 FVKESK. Using a constant-region primer together with ProtoScript II reverse transcriptase, TCR beta cDNA was made from approximately 0.55 ug of total RNA. For TCR beta, libraries were produced by three nested multiplex PCR rounds using slightly modified ARM-PCR. TRBV1-TRBV30 forward and Cbeta reverse primers drove the first two roughly 11-cycle rounds. A single record per CDR3 protein comes from TCRdb applying MiXCR to the multiplex PCR reads. The data hold roughly 80,000 distinct CDR3 sequences, with roughly two thirds observed a single time.

Sequenced input: liver tumor tissue from sampling region 4. Indicated subset: tumor region T4, right-lateral pole. V is TRBV14 and J is TRBJ1-2; D remains unclear. This sequence was found in a woman aged 55-69 years with primary liver carcinoma and hepatitis B virus infection. The CDR3 nucleotides are TGTGCCAGCAGCCAAGATCCAGGTTTGAACTATGGCTACACCTTC. It specifies CASSQDPGLNYGYTF.